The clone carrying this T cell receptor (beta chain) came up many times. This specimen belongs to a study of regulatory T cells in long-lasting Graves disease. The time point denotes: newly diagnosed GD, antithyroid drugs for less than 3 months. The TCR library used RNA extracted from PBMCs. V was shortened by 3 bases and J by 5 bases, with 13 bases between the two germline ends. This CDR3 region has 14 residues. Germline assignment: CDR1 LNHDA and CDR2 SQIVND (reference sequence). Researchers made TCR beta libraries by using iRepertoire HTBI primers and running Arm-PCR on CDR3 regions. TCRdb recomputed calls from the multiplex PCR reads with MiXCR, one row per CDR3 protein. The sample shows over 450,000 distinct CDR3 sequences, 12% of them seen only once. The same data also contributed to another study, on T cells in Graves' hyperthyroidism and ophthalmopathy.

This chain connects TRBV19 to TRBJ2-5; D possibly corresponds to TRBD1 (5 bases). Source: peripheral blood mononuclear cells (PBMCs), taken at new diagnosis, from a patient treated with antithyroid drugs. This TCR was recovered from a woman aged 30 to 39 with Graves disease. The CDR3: CASSIWGGEETQYF. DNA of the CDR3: TGTGCCAGTAGTATCTGGGGCGGCGAGGAGACCCAGTACTTC.